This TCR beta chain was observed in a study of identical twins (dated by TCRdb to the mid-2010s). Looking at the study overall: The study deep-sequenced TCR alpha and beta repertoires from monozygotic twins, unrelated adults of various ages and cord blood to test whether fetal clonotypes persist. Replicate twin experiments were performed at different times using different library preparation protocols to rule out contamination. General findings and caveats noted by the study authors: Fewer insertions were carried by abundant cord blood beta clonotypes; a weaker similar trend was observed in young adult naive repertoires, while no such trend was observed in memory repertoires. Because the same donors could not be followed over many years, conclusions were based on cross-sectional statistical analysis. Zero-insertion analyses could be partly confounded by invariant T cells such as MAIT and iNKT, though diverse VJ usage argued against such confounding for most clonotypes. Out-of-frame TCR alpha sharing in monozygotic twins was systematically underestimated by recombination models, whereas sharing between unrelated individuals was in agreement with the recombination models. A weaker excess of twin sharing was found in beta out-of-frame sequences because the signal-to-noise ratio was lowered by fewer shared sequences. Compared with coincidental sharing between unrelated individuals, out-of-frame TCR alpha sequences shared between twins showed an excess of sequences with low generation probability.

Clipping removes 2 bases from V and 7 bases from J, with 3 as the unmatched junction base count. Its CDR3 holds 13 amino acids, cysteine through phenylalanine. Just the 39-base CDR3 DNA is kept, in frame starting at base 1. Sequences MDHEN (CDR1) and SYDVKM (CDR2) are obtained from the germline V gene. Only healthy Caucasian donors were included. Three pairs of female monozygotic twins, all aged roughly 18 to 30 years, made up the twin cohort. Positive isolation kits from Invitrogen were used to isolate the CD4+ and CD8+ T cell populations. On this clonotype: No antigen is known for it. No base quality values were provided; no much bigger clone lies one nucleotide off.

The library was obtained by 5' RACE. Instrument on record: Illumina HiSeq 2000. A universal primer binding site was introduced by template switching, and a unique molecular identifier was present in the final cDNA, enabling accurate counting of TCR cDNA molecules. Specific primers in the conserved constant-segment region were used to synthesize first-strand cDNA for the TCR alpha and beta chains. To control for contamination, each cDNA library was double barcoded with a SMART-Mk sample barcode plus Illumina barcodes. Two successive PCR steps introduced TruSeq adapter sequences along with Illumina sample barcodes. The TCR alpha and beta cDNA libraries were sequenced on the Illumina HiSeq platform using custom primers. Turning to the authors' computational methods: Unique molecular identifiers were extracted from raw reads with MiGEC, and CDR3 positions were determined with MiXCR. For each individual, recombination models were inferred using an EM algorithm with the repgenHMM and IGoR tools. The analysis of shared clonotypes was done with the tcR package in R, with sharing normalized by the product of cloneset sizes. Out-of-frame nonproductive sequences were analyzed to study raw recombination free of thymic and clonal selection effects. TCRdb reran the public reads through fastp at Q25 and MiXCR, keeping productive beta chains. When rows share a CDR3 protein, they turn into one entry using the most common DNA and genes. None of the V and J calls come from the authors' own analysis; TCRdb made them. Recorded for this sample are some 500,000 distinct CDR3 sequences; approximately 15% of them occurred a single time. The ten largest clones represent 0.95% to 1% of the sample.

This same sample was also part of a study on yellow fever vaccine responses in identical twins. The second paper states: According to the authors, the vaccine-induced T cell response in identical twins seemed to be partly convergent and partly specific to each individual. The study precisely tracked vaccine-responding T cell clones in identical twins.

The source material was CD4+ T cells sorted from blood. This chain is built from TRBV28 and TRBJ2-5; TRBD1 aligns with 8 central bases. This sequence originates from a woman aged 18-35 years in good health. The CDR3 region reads CASSLQGAVTQYF. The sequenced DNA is TGTGCCAGCAGTTTACAGGGGGCCGTGACCCAGTACTTC.